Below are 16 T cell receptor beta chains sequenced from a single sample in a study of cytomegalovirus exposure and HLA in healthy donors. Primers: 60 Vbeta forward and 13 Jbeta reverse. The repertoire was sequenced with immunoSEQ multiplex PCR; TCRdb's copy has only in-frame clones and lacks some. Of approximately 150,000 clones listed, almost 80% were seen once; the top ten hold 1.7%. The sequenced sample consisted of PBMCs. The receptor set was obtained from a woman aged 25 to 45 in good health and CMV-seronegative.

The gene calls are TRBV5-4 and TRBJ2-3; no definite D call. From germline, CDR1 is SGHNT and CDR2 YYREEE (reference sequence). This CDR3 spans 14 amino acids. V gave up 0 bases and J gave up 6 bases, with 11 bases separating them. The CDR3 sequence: CASSLGLPPDTQYF. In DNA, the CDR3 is TGTGCCAGCAGCTTGGGACTCCCCCCGGATACGCAGTATTTT.

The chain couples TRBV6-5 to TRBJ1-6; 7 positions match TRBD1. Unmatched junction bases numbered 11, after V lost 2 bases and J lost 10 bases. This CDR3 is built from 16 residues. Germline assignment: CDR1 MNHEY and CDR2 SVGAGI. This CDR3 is CASSYERTGLGSPLHF. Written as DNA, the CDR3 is TGTGCCAGCAGTTACGAGCGGACAGGTTTAGGGTCACCCCTCCACTTT.

The DNA for the CDR3 is TGTGCCAGCAGCTCTACCCCATACGAGCAGTACTTC. As protein: CASSSTPYEQYF. This sequence joins TRBV7-2 and TRBJ2-7; D is ambiguous. Germline V CDR1 and CDR2: SGHTA, FQGNSA. Trimming shortened V by 4 bases and J by 4 bases, and 8 bases separated the two germline ends. CDR3 length: 12 residues. Supplemented by reference TRBV7-2 and TRBJ2-7, the full variable domain reads GAGVSQSPSNKVTEKGKDVELRCDPISGHTALYWYRQSLGQGLEFLIYFQGNSAPDKSGLPSDRFSAERTGGSVSTLTIQRTQQEDSAVYLCASSSTPYEQYFGPGTRLTVT.

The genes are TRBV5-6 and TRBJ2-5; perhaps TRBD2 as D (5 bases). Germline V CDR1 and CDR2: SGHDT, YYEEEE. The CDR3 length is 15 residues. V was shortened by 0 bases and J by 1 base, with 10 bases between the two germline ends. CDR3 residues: CASSLGAGAQETQYF. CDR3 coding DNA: TGTGCCAGCAGCTTGGGGGCGGGCGCCCAAGAGACCCAGTACTTC.

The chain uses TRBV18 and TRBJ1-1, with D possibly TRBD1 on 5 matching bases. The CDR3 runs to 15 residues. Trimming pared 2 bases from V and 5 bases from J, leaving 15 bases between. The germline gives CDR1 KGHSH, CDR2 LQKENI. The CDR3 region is CASSPEEGSLTEAFF. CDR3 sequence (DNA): TGTGCCAGCTCACCAGAGGAGGGGTCCTTAACTGAAGCTTTCTTT.

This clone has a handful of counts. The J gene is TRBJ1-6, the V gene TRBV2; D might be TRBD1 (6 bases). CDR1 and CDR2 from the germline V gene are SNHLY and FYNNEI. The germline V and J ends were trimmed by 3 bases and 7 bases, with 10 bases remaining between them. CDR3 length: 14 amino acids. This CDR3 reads CASSEGAVNSPLHF. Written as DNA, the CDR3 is TGTGCCAGCAGTGAGGGGGCGGTGAATTCACCCCTCCACTTT.

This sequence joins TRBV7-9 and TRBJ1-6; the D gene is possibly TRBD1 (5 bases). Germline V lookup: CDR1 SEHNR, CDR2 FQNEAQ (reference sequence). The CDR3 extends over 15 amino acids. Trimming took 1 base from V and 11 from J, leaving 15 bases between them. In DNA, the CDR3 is TGTGCCAGCAGCTTAGAGGGGCGGGGATGGGCACCCCTCCACTTT. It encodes CASSLEGRGWAPLHF.

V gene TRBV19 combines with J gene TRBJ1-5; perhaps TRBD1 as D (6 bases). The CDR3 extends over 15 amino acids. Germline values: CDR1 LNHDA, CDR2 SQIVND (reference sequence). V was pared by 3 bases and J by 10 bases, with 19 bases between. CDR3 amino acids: CASSILRQEVLPQHF. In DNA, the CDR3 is TGTGCCAGTAGTATCTTAAGACAGGAGGTTCTTCCCCAGCATTTT.

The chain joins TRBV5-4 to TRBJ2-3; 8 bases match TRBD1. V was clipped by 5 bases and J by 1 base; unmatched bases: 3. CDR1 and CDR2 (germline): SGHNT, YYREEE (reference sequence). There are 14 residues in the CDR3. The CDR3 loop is CASSPDRGTDTQYF. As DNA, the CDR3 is TGTGCCAGCAGTCCGGACAGGGGCACAGATACGCAGTATTTT.

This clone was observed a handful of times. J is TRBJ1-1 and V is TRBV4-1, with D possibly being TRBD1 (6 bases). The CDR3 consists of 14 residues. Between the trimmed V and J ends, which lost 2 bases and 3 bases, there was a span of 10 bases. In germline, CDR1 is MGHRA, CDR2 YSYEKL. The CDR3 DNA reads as TGCGCCAGCAGCCAACCGGACAGTTACACTGAAGCTTTCTTT. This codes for CASSQPDSYTEAFF.

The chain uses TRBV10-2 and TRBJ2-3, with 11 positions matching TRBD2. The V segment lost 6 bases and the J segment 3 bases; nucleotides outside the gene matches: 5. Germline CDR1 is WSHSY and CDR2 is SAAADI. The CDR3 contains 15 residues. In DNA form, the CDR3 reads TGCGCCAGCAGGACTATAGCGGGGGGGACAGATACGCAGTATTTT. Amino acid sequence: CASRTIAGGTDTQYF.

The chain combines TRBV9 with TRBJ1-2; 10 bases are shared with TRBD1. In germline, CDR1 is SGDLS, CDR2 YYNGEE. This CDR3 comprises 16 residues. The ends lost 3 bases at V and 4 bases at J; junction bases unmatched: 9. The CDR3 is CASSGWTGGKGYGYTF. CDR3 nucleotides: TGTGCCAGCAGCGGCTGGACAGGGGGGAAAGGCTATGGCTACACCTTC.

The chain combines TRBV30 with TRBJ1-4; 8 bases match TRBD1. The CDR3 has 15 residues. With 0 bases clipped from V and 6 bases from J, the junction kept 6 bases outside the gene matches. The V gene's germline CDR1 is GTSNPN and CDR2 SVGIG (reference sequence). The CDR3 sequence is CAWSVPGGLYEKLFF. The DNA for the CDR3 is TGTGCCTGGAGTGTGCCAGGGGGCCTTTATGAAAAACTGTTTTTT. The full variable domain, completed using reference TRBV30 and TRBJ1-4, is SQTIHQWPATLVQPVGSPLSLECTVEGTSNPNLYWYRQAAGRGLQLLFYSVGIGQISSEVPQNLSASRPQDRQFILSSKKLLLSDSGFYLCAWSVPGGLYEKLFFGSGTQLSVL.

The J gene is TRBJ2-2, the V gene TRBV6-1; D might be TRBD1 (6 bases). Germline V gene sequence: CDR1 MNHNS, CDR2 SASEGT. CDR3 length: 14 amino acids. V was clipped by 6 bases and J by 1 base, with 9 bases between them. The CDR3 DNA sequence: TGTGCCAGCAGAGAGACAGGGAACACCGGGGAGCTGTTTTTT. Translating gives CASRETGNTGELFF.

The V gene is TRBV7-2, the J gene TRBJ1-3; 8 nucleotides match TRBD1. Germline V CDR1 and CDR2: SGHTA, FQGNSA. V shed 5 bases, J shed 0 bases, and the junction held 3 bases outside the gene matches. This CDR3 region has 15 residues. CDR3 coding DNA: TGTGCCAGCAGCCAAACAGGGGGCTCTGGAAACACCATATATTTT. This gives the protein CASSQTGGSGNTIYF. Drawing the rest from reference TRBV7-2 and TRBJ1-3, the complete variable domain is GAGVSQSPSNKVTEKGKDVELRCDPISGHTALYWYRQSLGQGLEFLIYFQGNSAPDKSGLPSDRFSAERTGGSVSTLTIQRTQQEDSAVYLCASSQTGGSGNTIYFGEGSWLTVV.

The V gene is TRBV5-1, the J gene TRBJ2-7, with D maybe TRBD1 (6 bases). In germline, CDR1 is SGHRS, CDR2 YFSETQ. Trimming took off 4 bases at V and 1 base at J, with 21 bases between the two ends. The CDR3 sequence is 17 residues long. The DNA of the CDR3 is TGCGCCAGCAGCCCCGGACAGCCTCATTGGGCTTCCTACGAGCAGTACTTC. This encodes CASSPGQPHWASYEQYF.